Sequencing of this T cell receptor beta chain was carried out in a study of cytomegalovirus exposure and HLA in healthy donors. CDR3 length: 15 residues. The germline V and J ends were trimmed by 5 bases and 0 bases, with 14 bases remaining between them. Germline-derived CDR1 and CDR2 are MNHEY and SVGAGI. With 60 Vbeta and 13 Jbeta primers, the PCR was carried out. The method was immunoSEQ multiplex PCR; TCRdb's version includes in-frame clones alone and lacks a portion of them. The sample lists some 130,000 clones; roughly 85% were seen once. The sequenced sample was PBMCs. The chain uses TRBV6-5 and TRBJ2-7; tentatively, D is TRBD2 (5 bases). The TCR sequence derives from a man aged 35 to 55 in good health and CMV-seropositive. This CDR3 reads CASSPTWESSYEQYF. In DNA form, the CDR3 reads TGTGCCAGCAGTCCGACATGGGAGAGCTCCTACGAGCAGTACTTC.